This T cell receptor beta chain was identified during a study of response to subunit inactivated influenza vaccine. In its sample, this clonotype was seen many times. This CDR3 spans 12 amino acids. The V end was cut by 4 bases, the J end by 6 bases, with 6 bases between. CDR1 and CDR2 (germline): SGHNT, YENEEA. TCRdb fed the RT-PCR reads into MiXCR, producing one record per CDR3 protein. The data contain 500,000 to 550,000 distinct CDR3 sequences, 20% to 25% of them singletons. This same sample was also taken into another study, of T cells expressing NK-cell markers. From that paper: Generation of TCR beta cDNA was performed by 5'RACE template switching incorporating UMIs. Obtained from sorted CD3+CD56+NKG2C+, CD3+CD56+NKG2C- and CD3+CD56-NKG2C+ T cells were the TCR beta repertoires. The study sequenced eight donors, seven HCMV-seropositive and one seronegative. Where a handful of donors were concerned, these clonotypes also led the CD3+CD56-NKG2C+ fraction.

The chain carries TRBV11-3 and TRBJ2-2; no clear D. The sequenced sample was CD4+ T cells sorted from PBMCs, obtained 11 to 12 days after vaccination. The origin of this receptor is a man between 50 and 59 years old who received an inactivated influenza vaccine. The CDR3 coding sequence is TGTGCCAGCAGCTCGTTCCCCGGGGAGCTGTTTTTT. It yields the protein CASSSFPGELFF.